These 8 T cell receptor beta chains were all obtained from the same sample, sequenced in a study of sequential checkpoint blockade in melanoma. Produced via immunoSEQ multiplex PCR; TCRdb's table is partial and in-frame only. The sample lists some 18,000 clones, roughly 25% seen once, with more than 5.5% in the top ten. Treatment defined: randomized to nivolumab then ipilimumab (arm A) or the reverse (arm B). This specimen consisted of tumor tissue (inferred from file names), obtained from a patient given nivolumab and ipilimumab in sequence. These receptors came from a human donor with melanoma.

This clone was recorded a few times. V usage is TRBV11-3 and J usage is TRBJ2-3, with a tentative D call TRBD1 (6 bases). The CDR3 covers 14 residues. Germline lookup yields CDR1 SGHNT and CDR2 YENEEA. V was cut by 1 base and J by 5 bases, with 10 bases left in between. CDR3: CASSLGGQKDTQYF. CDR3 in DNA: TGTGCCAGCAGCTTAGGGGGGCAGAAAGATACGCAGTATTTT.

This chain joins TRBV30 and TRBJ2-7; the D call may be TRBD1 or TRBD2 (5 bases each). V was cut by 0 bases and J by 4 bases, with 7 bases left in between. The CDR3 is made up of 12 amino acids. Germline V gene lookup returns CDR1 GTSNPN and CDR2 SVGIG (reference sequence). The CDR3 DNA reads TGTGCCTGGAGTGTAGAGGGGTACGAGCAGTACTTC. Protein sequence: CAWSVEGYEQYF.

The chain uses TRBV10-2 and TRBJ1-1; TRBD1 matches 8 bases. Germline V gene sequence: CDR1 WSHSY, CDR2 SAAADI. Losses at the gene ends were 5 bases for V and 5 bases for J; bases not matched to a gene: 10. The CDR3 is 15 residues long. CDR3 amino acids: CASSSQGAGGTEAFF. The CDR3 nucleotides are TGCGCCAGCAGTAGTCAGGGGGCAGGTGGAACTGAAGCTTTCTTT.

This clone appeared a few times. This chain joins TRBV11-3 and TRBJ2-1, with TRBD2 matching over 9 bases. V gave up 1 base and J gave up 5 bases; unmatched junction bases: 9. CDR1 is SGHNT and CDR2 is YENEEA in the germline V gene. The CDR3 spans 17 residues. Here the CDR3 DNA reads TGTGCCAGCAGCTTAGTACCAGCGGGGGGTTTTAACAATGAGCAGTTCTTC. This sequence encodes CASSLVPAGGFNNEQFF.

This chain links TRBV11-3 with TRBJ2-7; TRBD1 might be the D (6 bases). CDR3 length equals 16 residues. Germline V CDR1 and CDR2: SGHNT, YENEEA. The ends were cut back, 4 bases at V and 4 bases at J, with 20 bases in the middle. The CDR3 nucleotides read TGTGCCAGCAGCTCAACGGACAGTTTAGGCGGGTACGAGCAGTACTTC. Protein sequence: CASSSTDSLGGYEQYF.

This clone was counted only a few times. CDR3 loop: CASSPPGSYEQYF. The CDR3 DNA reads TGTGCCAGCAGTCCCCCAGGGTCCTACGAGCAGTACTTC. The rearrangement joins TRBV6-8 to TRBJ2-7; D is possibly TRBD1 (5 bases). The CDR3 consists of 13 residues. CDR1 is MNHGY and CDR2 is SAAAGT in the germline V gene. V shed 5 bases and J shed 1 base, with 9 bases lying between them.

The sample holds many counts of this clone. The genes are TRBV11-3 and TRBJ1-1; tentatively, D is TRBD1 (5 bases). V was clipped by 5 bases and J by 1 base, with 20 bases between them. Germline V lookup: CDR1 SGHNT, CDR2 YENEEA. The CDR3 is made up of 17 amino acids. The CDR3 loop is CASSQGAVGRGNTEAFF. The CDR3, as DNA: TGTGCCAGCAGCCAAGGGGCGGTCGGCAGAGGGAACACTGAAGCTTTCTTT.

The rearrangement uses TRBV2 and TRBJ1-5; D unclear. V lost 7 bases and J 4 bases, leaving 11 bases between the germline ends. Germline V CDR1 and CDR2: SNHLY, FYNNEI. The CDR3 is made up of 13 amino acids. The CDR3 nucleotides read TGTGCCAGCATGGCAGGTGAAAATCAGCCCCAGCATTTT. It specifies CASMAGENQPQHF.